Shown below are 6 T cell receptor beta chains from a single sample sequenced in a study of technical replicates of blood from several donors. This table comes from immunoSEQ multiplex PCR, and its TCRdb copy is limited to in-frame clones, with some not included. The data contain almost 70,000 clones, approximately 90% of them seen just once; the ten biggest clones take up 4.7%. Sequenced input: PBMCs. These TCRs come from a human donor in good health. Some clones in this sample may be carry-over from other donors' samples.

The chain has TRBV10-3 and TRBJ1-2; the D gene is possibly TRBD1 (5 bases). This CDR3 region has 17 residues. CDR1 and CDR2 (germline): ENHRY, SYGVKD. Trimming pared 3 bases from V and 8 bases from J, leaving 25 bases between. This CDR3 reads CAISDIKGRSLGWGYTF. CDR3 in DNA: TGTGCCATCAGTGATATTAAGGGGCGCTCCCTCGGTTGGGGCTACACCTTC.

This clone was counted a few times. V and J are TRBV7-7 and TRBJ2-1; 10 bases fit TRBD2. The germline V gene encodes CDR1 SSHAT and CDR2 FNYEAQ (reference sequence). CDR3 length equals 14 residues. V shed 5 bases and J 8 bases; nucleotides not matched to a gene: 6. In DNA form, the CDR3 reads TGTGCCAGCAGCCCGAGCGGGGGGGCCCATGAGCAGTTCTTC. Its translation: CASSPSGGAHEQFF.

The chain has TRBV2 and TRBJ1-1; tentative D call: TRBD1 (5 bases). CDR1 is SNHLY and CDR2 is FYNNEI in the germline V gene. CDR3 size: 14 residues. V lost 3 bases and J 0 bases, leaving 8 bases between the germline ends. CDR3 amino acids: CASSDRGMNTEAFF. The CDR3 DNA follows: TGTGCCAGCAGTGACCGGGGGATGAACACTGAAGCTTTCTTT. Complete variable domain (other parts from reference TRBV2 and TRBJ1-1): EPEVTQTPSHQVTQMGQEVILRCVPISNHLYFYWYRQILGQKVEFLVSFYNNEISEKSEIFDDQFSVERPDGSNFTLKIRSTKLEDSAMYFCASSDRGMNTEAFFGQGTRLTVV.

CDR3 amino acids: CASRLAGNLGEAFF. The CDR3, as DNA: TGTGCCAGCAGACTAGCAGGGAATCTGGGTGAAGCTTTCTTT. V is TRBV25-1 and J is TRBJ1-1; D is possibly TRBD1 (5 bases). V lost 6 bases, J lost 7 bases, and 18 bases lay in between. The CDR3 spans 14 residues. Germline assignment: CDR1 MGHDK and CDR2 SYGVNS.

This clone occurred once. This chain connects TRBV10-3 to TRBJ2-1; the match to TRBD2 covers 12 bases. J lost 0 bases, V lost 9 bases, and 9 bases had no gene match. The CDR3 has 17 residues. Germline V lookup: CDR1 ENHRY, CDR2 SYGVKD. CDR3 in amino acids: CAMTGTSGPLSYNEQFF. In DNA form, the CDR3 reads TGTGCCATGACAGGGACTAGCGGGCCCCTCTCCTACAATGAGCAGTTCTTC.

V usage is TRBV9 and J usage is TRBJ2-2, with 9 positions matching TRBD2. V dropped 4 bases and J dropped 4; count of bases not matched to a gene: 14. This CDR3 comprises 18 residues. Germline CDR1 reads SGDLS; CDR2 reads YYNGEE. CDR3 region: CASSPGEGSGGSTGELFF. CDR3 in DNA: TGTGCCAGCAGCCCCGGGGAAGGTAGCGGGGGATCCACCGGGGAGCTGTTTTTT.